This entry describes one T cell receptor beta chain. Its antigen remains unidentified. Produced via immunoSEQ multiplex PCR; TCRdb's table is partial and in-frame only. The sample consists of some 87,000 clones, about 96% of them appearing once. The record originates from a study of cytomegalovirus exposure and HLA in healthy donors. Study in general: It was reported in a later analysis that the same platform had been used for the 110 or so validation repertoires as for the roughly 700 first-cohort repertoires. Study-wide findings and caveats: Researchers counted around 150 TCR beta chains as cytomegalovirus-associated. The finding came from a later analysis; first-cohort TCR clusters tended to co-occur in the 130 or so validation repertoires.

Looked up from germline, CDR1 is SSHAT and CDR2 is FNYEAQ (reference sequence). This CDR3 comprises 17 residues. V shed 3 bases and J shed 4 bases, with 19 bases lying between them. While the first cohort had 600 to 800 subjects, the donors belonged to the separate validation cohort of 100 to 150 subjects. The clonotype was recovered from a woman under 30 in good health and CMV-seronegative. The sample was PBMCs. The chain carries TRBV7-7 and TRBJ2-1; D possibly corresponds to TRBD2 (5 bases). CDR3 bases: TGTGCCAGCAGCTTGAGCGGTCCCTCCAGCGGATACAATGAGCAGTTCTTC. Translated, it gives CASSLSGPSSGYNEQFF.